The T cell receptor beta chain described here comes from a study of T cell responses to AZD1222 COVID-19 vaccine. The CDR3 runs 15 residues. Germline V lookup: CDR1 SGHTA, CDR2 FQGNSA. V was cut by 6 bases and J by 3 bases, with 18 bases left in between. Pooling was applied to second doses at about 4 or about 12 weeks. Study-wide findings and caveats: The CD4 TCRs associated with vaccination extended across spike and predominated at 160-218 and 743-854.

Notes on this clone: No antigen is known for it.

Sequencing used immunoSEQ multiplex PCR; TCRdb keeps in-frame clones, though not all of them. The table has 40,000 to 55,000 clones, about 90% seen once. This clonotype originated in an adult who received the AZD1222 COVID-19 vaccine. Sequencing used peripheral blood, obtained 28 days after the second AZD1222 dose. The chain links TRBV7-2 to TRBJ2-7, with D perhaps matching TRBD1 or TRBD2 (6 bases each). The CDR3 loop is CASRSHGGQIYEQYF. The CDR3 DNA reads TGTGCCAGCAGAAGTCACGGGGGCCAGATCTACGAGCAGTACTTC.